The text below deals with one TCR beta chain. What it recognizes is unknown. CDR1 is MGHDK, CDR2 SYGVNS, per germline. V dropped 3 bases and J dropped 7 bases, with 15 bases sitting between them. The CDR3 runs 14 residues. The source of the sample is a study of a mutant IDH1 vaccine in newly diagnosed glioma. On the study more broadly: Vaccination started 4-6 weeks after radiotherapy alone, or with temozolomide cycles. Earlier therapy was either radiotherapy, temozolomide, or both, and most got both. In the visit schedule, V12 fell in week 35, while V13 fell in week 47.

Clones were sequenced by immunoSEQ multiplex PCR, and TCRdb holds only the in-frame ones, with some missing. The sample carries 30,000 to 40,000 clones, approximately 90% recorded once. Time point meaning: week 47, end of study. A 20-mer mutant IDH1 peptide at 300 ug was injected subcutaneously with topical imiquimod. New WHO grade 3 or 4 astrocytomas that were IDH1-mutant and ATRX-lost occurred in the donors. The sequence derives from a woman under 40 with glioma. This chain uses TRBV25-1 with TRBJ2-5, with D unresolved. The input for sequencing was PBMCs, taken from a glioma patient whose treatment included an IDH1 peptide vaccine. Written as DNA, the CDR3 is TGTGCCAGCAGTGACCCGGGCCCGGTTGTGACCCAGTACTTC. Translating gives CASSDPGPVVTQYF.